Below, 21 T cell receptor beta chains from the same sample are listed, as sequenced in a study of response to subunit inactivated influenza vaccine. TCRdb processed the RT-PCR reads anew with MiXCR; each CDR3 protein has one entry. The repertoire holds about 800,000 distinct CDR3 sequences, with approximately 21% as singletons. Specimen: PBMCs from blood, collected less than 6 days after vaccination. These receptors were collected from a man aged 45 to 65 who received an inactivated influenza vaccine.

A few counts support this clonotype. The gene calls are TRBV3-1 and TRBJ1-5; TRBD1 aligns across 10 bases. The CDR3 extends over 14 amino acids. V shed 2 bases, J shed 13 bases, and the junction held 8 bases outside the gene matches. Germline CDR1 and CDR2: LGHDT and YNNKEL (reference sequence). The CDR3 DNA reads TGTGCCAGCAGCCAAATACCCGGGACAGGGGCGCAGCATTTT. This gives the protein CASSQIPGTGAQHF.

The sample holds a few counts of this clonotype. The chain is built from TRBV12-3 or TRBV12-4 and TRBJ2-5; 10 bases match TRBD1. CDR3 length: 14 residues. V was clipped by 8 bases and J by 7 bases; unmatched bases: 10. Here the CDR3 DNA reads TGTGCCAGCCTTCGACAGGGGGCCGAAGTGACCCAGTACTTC. Encoded protein: CASLRQGAEVTQYF.

The J gene is TRBJ2-1, the V gene TRBV6-4; D gene unclear. There are 14 residues in the CDR3. Trimming removed 0 bases at V and 9 bases at J, with 12 bases between. Germline V CDR1 and CDR2: MRHNA, SNTAGT. CDR3 amino acids: CASSDSMDALEQFF. The DNA for the CDR3 is TGTGCCAGCAGTGACTCGATGGACGCTCTTGAGCAGTTCTTC.

This clonotype showed up just once. The chain links TRBV10-3 to TRBJ2-7, with TRBD2 matching over 10 bases. V dropped 4 bases and J dropped 2; count of bases not matched to a gene: 8. Germline V gene lookup returns CDR1 ENHRY and CDR2 SYGVKD. The CDR3 extends over 16 amino acids. The CDR3 is CAISALLAGPTYEQYF. The CDR3 bases are TGTGCCATCAGTGCGTTACTAGCGGGGCCAACCTACGAGCAGTACTTC.

The genes are TRBV29-1 and TRBJ2-7; TRBD2 might be the D (5 bases). The V end lost 2 bases, the J end lost 1 base, and 12 bases lay between the germline ends. The CDR3 runs 14 residues. Germline CDR1 SQVTM, CDR2 ANQGSEA. CDR3 nucleotides: TGCAGCGTTGAAACACCCCCGGGATCCTACGAGCAGTACTTC. It yields the protein CSVETPPGSYEQYF.

This chain uses TRBV7-2 with TRBJ2-3, with 9 bases aligning to TRBD2. The CDR3 extends over 13 amino acids. J was trimmed by 15 bases and V by 4 bases; bases with no gene match: 11. CDR1 is SGHTA, CDR2 FQGNSA, per germline. CDR3 sequence: CASSSGRGLATYF. As DNA, the CDR3 is TGTGCCAGCAGCTCTGGGAGGGGACTAGCTACCTATTTT.

The rearrangement joins TRBV6-2 or TRBV6-3 to TRBJ2-1; TRBD2 is a possible D gene (5 bases). Trimming took 3 bases from V and 4 from J, leaving 25 bases between them. CDR1 and CDR2 from the germline V gene are MNHEY and SVGEGT. This CDR3 comprises 19 residues. In DNA form, the CDR3 reads TGTGCCAGCAGTTATGACTATCTAAGTGCGGTCGGACTTTACAATGAGCAGTTCTTC. This translates into CASSYDYLSAVGLYNEQFF.

This clonotype was counted between two and nine times. The chain carries TRBV20-1 and TRBJ2-1; possibly TRBD1 for D (6 bases). Between the trimmed V and J ends, which lost 5 bases and 6 bases, there was a span of 23 bases. Germline values: CDR1 DFQATT, CDR2 SNEGSKA (reference sequence). The CDR3 totals 16 residues. This CDR3 is CSAFLLTGLRGNEQFF. CDR3 nucleotides: TGCAGTGCTTTTCTGCTCACAGGGTTGAGGGGCAATGAGCAGTTCTTC.

The chain has TRBV20-1 and TRBJ1-1; 9 bases agree with TRBD1. Germline-derived CDR1 and CDR2 are DFQATT and SNEGSKA (reference sequence). The CDR3 contains 13 residues. Germline trimming cut 5 bases from V and 5 bases from J; bases unmatched to any gene: 6. The CDR3 sequence: CSAGDRVRTEAFF. The CDR3 DNA follows: TGCAGTGCTGGGGACAGGGTACGGACTGAAGCTTTCTTT.

This clonotype appeared a few times. The chain carries TRBV20-1 and TRBJ1-4, with TRBD1 matching over 11 bases. The J segment lost 7 bases and the V segment lost 6 bases, leaving 13 bases of the junction unmatched. The CDR3 contains 16 residues. The germline CDR1 and CDR2 sequences are DFQATT and SNEGSKA (reference sequence). This CDR3 reads CSALRTGGAGGEKLFF. In DNA, the CDR3 is TGCAGTGCCCTCAGGACAGGGGGCGCCGGGGGTGAAAAACTGTTTTTT.

V and J are TRBV30 and TRBJ1-2; D remains unclear. V lost 1 base, J lost 0 bases, and 18 bases lay in between. CDR3 length: 17 amino acids. Germline lookup yields CDR1 GTSNPN and CDR2 SVGIG (reference sequence). For the CDR3, the DNA is TGTGCCTGGAGTGCGTTTTTCCGCACAAAAGCTAACTATGGCTACACCTTC. Its protein is CAWSAFFRTKANYGYTF.

The rearrangement joins TRBV18 to TRBJ2-7; maybe TRBD1 (5 bases). CDR1 and CDR2 from the germline V gene are KGHSH and LQKENI. V dropped 3 bases and J dropped 3 bases, with 18 bases sitting between them. This CDR3 is built from 16 residues. CDR3 coding DNA: TGTGCCAGCTCACCTCCGGGCAGGGTACCCTACTACGAGCAGTACTTC. It yields the protein CASSPPGRVPYYEQYF.

This clonotype was detected a few times. The chain employs TRBV6-1 and TRBJ2-2, with D maybe TRBD1 (5 bases). CDR3 size: 15 residues. Germline CDR1 is MNHNS and CDR2 is SASEGT. With 6 bases removed from V and 5 bases from J, the gap between germline ends came to 16 bases. The CDR3 is CASRAGGAFTGELFF. The DNA of the CDR3 is TGTGCCAGCAGGGCCGGTGGGGCGTTTACCGGGGAGCTGTTTTTT.

About this clonotype: One end of the junction is discordant with germline, which a read error may explain. This chain uses TRBV3-1 with TRBJ2-1, with a possible D match to TRBD2 (6 bases). CDR1 and CDR2 from the germline V gene are LGHDT and YNNKEL (reference sequence). This CDR3 contains 13 residues. CDR3 protein: CASSQDLGLSALF. The CDR3 DNA follows: TGTGCCAGCAGCCAAGATCTTGGACTATCCGCGCTCTTC.

The chain has TRBV12-3 or TRBV12-4 and TRBJ1-3, with D uncertain. The CDR3 runs 13 residues. The germline V and J ends were trimmed by 5 bases and 4 bases, with 9 bases remaining between them. CDR3 sequence reads: CASSPSLGNTIYF. The CDR3 DNA reads as TGTGCCAGCAGTCCGTCGTTAGGAAACACCATATATTTT.

Only a few counts were recorded for this clonotype. The chain employs TRBV9 and TRBJ2-7; 7 bases match TRBD2. With V trimmed by 4 bases and J by 0 bases, 10 bases remained unmatched. The CDR3 consists of 16 residues. Germline V gives CDR1 SGDLS, CDR2 YYNGEE. The DNA of the CDR3 is TGTGCCAGCAGCCCCTACCCGACTAGCTACTCCTACGAGCAGTACTTC. Translation: CASSPYPTSYSYEQYF. Supplemented by reference TRBV9 and TRBJ2-7, the full variable domain reads DSGVTQTPKHLITATGQRVTLRCSPRSGDLSVYWYQQSLDQGLQFLIQYYNGEERAKGNILERFSAQQFPDLHSELNLSSLELGDSALYFCASSPYPTSYSYEQYFGPGTRLTVT.

The table lists this clonotype with many counts. The CDR3, as DNA: TGCAGCGTTGAAGCCGGCCAGTCAGGGTCCTACAATGAGCAGTTCTTC. Translating it yields CSVEAGQSGSYNEQFF. V usage is TRBV29-1 and J usage is TRBJ2-1; D possibly corresponds to TRBD1 (5 bases). The length of the CDR3 is 16 residues. Germline V CDR1 and CDR2: SQVTM, ANQGSEA. Trimming shortened V by 1 base and J by 1 base, and 14 bases separated the two germline ends.

This clonotype was observed a handful of times. The chain has TRBV15 and TRBJ2-1; tentatively, D is TRBD1 or TRBD2 (5 bases each). V was trimmed by 0 bases and J by 8 bases, leaving 14 bases between them. Germline assignment: CDR1 LNHNV and CDR2 YYDKDF (reference sequence). This CDR3 has 15 amino acids. As DNA, the CDR3 is TGTGCCACCAGCAGAGACGGGGCCCCGAGGGATGAGCAGTTCTTC. It yields the protein CATSRDGAPRDEQFF.

Only a few counts were recorded for this clonotype. CDR3 sequence: CSAGDGLAANIQYF. CDR3 bases: TGCAGTGCCGGGGATGGACTAGCGGCTAACATTCAGTACTTC. The chain links TRBV20-1 to TRBJ2-4; 10 positions match TRBD2. This CDR3 region has 14 residues. Germline CDR1 and CDR2: DFQATT and SNEGSKA (reference sequence). V shed 6 bases, J shed 7 bases, and the junction held 9 bases outside the gene matches.

The chain recombines TRBV3-1 with TRBJ2-7, with a tentative D call TRBD2 (6 bases). The CDR3 is 14 amino acids. V lost 0 bases and J 6 bases, leaving 12 bases between the germline ends. Germline V gene lookup returns CDR1 LGHDT and CDR2 YNNKEL (reference sequence). CDR3 bases: TGTGCCAGCAGCCAAGAAGGAGGAGGGTCCGAGCAGTACTTC. Its protein product is CASSQEGGGSEQYF.

This clonotype was recorded a few times. V is TRBV28 and J is TRBJ1-1; D gene ambiguous. The CDR3 is made up of 14 amino acids. The germline V gene encodes CDR1 MDHEN and CDR2 SYDVKM. Trimming cost V 7 bases and J 3 bases, with 15 bases left between them. The CDR3 bases are TGTGCCAGCACCCTCGTTCCGGGGTACACTGAAGCTTTCTTT. As protein: CASTLVPGYTEAFF.